The present TCR beta chain was sequenced within a study of shared clonotypes between healthy human individuals (dated by TCRdb to 2018 to 2021). In terms of the full investigation: Two women and a few men aged 18 to 49 years were included in the cohort. Each donor's leukapheresis produced roughly between roughly 0.85 and 10 billion PBMCs. To increase sequencing depth and limit assay-specific biases, TCR repertoire library preparation and sequencing were carried out by different laboratories using diverse techniques. For each donor, three plates each were used for CD4 naive and CD4 memory, two plates were used for CD8 naive, and one plate was used for CD8 memory. Blood TCR repertoires of about five healthy adults were deeply sequenced to estimate repertoire size and the extent of clonotype sharing between individuals.

CDR1 is given as SGHRS and CDR2 as YFSETQ, both from the germline V gene. V was cut back by 5 bases and J by 1 base, leaving a gap of 13 bases between them. Spanning cysteine to phenylalanine, the CDR3 consists of 15 amino acids. Just the 45-base CDR3 DNA is kept, in frame starting at base 1. Points the paper makes about the study in general: Sampling was restricted to blood, and TCR repertoires in tissues likely differ from the TCR repertoires found in blood. Pairwise subsampling led to the expectation that sequencing depth would affect the degree of clonotype sharing among donors. Naive subsets generally had larger estimated clonotype richness than memory subsets did. Higher generation probabilities were observed for clonotypes shared by all four sorted-subset donors than for non-shared clonotypes. Sharing across several donors was observed for roughly 5.4% of naive CD4, 3% to 3.5% of naive CD8, roughly 2.4% of memory CD4, and roughly 0.43% of memory CD8 clonotypes. The genetic and exposure-history diversity represented was limited by the small number of donors. Rarefaction of sorted-subset datasets indicated incomplete sequencing despite the large sequencing depth.

This clone has just a few counts. What antigen it recognizes has not been identified. No quality values exist for individual bases; no much larger clone is one base distant. Donors were healthy HIV-negative adults with no recently reported acute infections or vaccinations. Every donor was a Caucasian adult residing in Nashville, Tennessee, USA. CD4+ T cells were enriched by magnetic negative selection, after which naive cells were positively selected on CD45RA and the negative fraction was taken as the memory subset. Blood was collected by leukapheresis, and PBMCs were isolated by Ficoll-Histopaque density gradient centrifugation and then cryopreserved in liquid nitrogen vapor phase. Analytical flow cytometry was used to check the purity and quantity of each magnetically sorted T cell population. Genomic DNA was isolated from every sorted fraction and measured by UV absorbance on a Nanodrop 2000c.

TCR CDR3 regions were amplified from genomic DNA by multiplex PCR using the deep immunoSEQ assay. Genomic DNA extracted from each cell subset was distributed evenly over all wells of several immunoSEQ 96-well plates, and each plate served as one replicate. For sorted subsets, about 200 ng genomic DNA, equal to about 30,000 T cell genomes, was loaded into each replicate PCR. Purified libraries were quantified with a Qubit 3.0 fluorometer, sized on a Bioanalyzer 2100, and re-quantified with the KAPA Library Quantification kit. Every immunoSEQ 96-well plate was sequenced on a separate single-read 150-cycle Illumina NextSeq 550 flow cell. In the source study's methods: The immunoSEQ output contained only junctional sequences without quality scores, so filtering could not match that applied to full-length reads. To assign V/J genes and CDR3, sequences were annotated using PyIR, a Python wrapper for IgBLAST v1.9, with IMGT germline references. Reads with weak V/J assignments (E-value above 1e-6), missing CDR3, stop codons, out-of-frame junctions, or ambiguous translated residues were removed. A V3J clonotype was defined by an identical inferred V gene, J gene, and CDR3 amino acid sequence. The percentage overlap between two repertoires was calculated by dividing the number of shared unique clonotypes by the size of the smaller repertoire. Repertoire richness was assessed with RTK rarefaction, the Chao1 estimator, and Recon v2.1 estimates of unobserved clonotypes. OLGA was used to compute generation probabilities for all TCRbeta clonotypes that the gDNA method yielded from a handful of donors. Imported from immuneACCESS, the table was reduced by TCRdb to in-frame sequences with V and J called. These copies leave out some clones; in studies compared against another copy, an unresolved V gene accounts for under half, and the cause of the remainder is not known. Clonal size and the V and J genes are those of that table, whereas D and trimming came from the DNA. Recorded for this sample are approximately 2.5 million clones; 93% of them occurred a single time. Of the sample, about 0.34% falls within the top ten clones.

The origin of this receptor is a man younger than 35 in good health. Some clones in this sample may be carry-over from other donors' samples. In this chain, TRBV5-1 is recombined with TRBJ1-5; there is no confident call for the D gene. Sequenced sample: naive CD4+ T cells from PBMCs. The sample's cell subset or site label, in plain terms: CD45RA+ positively selected. The bases read TGCGCCAGCAGTGTCGGGCCGGAGAGCAATCAGCCCCAGCATTTT. This translates into CASSVGPESNQPQHF.